This T cell receptor beta chain is drawn from a study of T cell changes during pregnancy in multiple sclerosis. Profiled with immunoSEQ multiplex PCR; TCRdb holds only in-frame clones, not every one. The profile covers tens of thousands of clones, with over 85% appearing a single time and around 3.5% taken by the ten largest. This sequence was found in a female donor in good health, enrolled as a control in a pregnancy study. The material sequenced was peripheral blood, taken after pregnancy.

This CDR3 reads CASSFGQGQGYTF. CDR3 sequence (DNA): TGTGCCAGCAGTTTTGGGCAGGGGCAAGGCTACACCTTC. The rearrangement links TRBV27 to TRBJ1-2; D perhaps matches TRBD1 (6 bases). CDR3 length equals 13 residues. Looked up from germline, CDR1 is MNHEY and CDR2 is SMNVEV (reference sequence). The V end was cut by 3 bases, the J end by 8 bases, with 13 bases between.